This paragraph covers one T cell receptor (beta chain) sequence. Per the authors' pipeline: Amplification of reference gene primers provided the estimated nucleated cell counts. Profiled with immunoSEQ multiplex PCR; TCRdb holds only in-frame clones, not every one. That table furnishes V, J and clone size, whereas the DNA furnished D and trimming. This table holds about 150,000 clones, approximately 86% found once. The sample belongs to a study of blood T cell repertoires in COVID-19. This CDR3 is 17 amino acids long. Trimming took 0 bases from V and 3 from J; bases not matched to a gene: 8. This sequence originates from a man between 60 and 75 years old with COVID-19, enrolled during active disease. V gene TRBV23-1 combines with J gene TRBJ2-1; 7 nucleotides match TRBD1. Being an ORF, TRBV23-1 has a function that is uncertain. The sequencing input was peripheral blood. The CDR3 reads CASSQSKGAHYYNEQFF. CDR3 sequence (DNA): TGCGCCAGCAGTCAATCGAAGGGGGCCCACTACTACAATGAGCAGTTCTTC.